The clone carrying this T cell receptor beta chain has a handful of counts. What it binds is unknown. This entry belongs to a study of T-cell memory formation after mild COVID-19. For the study at large: There were largely donor-specific TCR clusters.

Constant-segment-primed 5'RACE gave TCR alpha and TCR beta cDNA libraries with sample barcodes and UMIs. TCRdb fed the 5' RACE reads into MiXCR, producing one record per CDR3 protein. This sample has over 500,000 distinct CDR3 sequences, with 15% to 20% found just once. Study-wide results and limits: Cross-reactive memory appears to have joined, as suggested by some responding clones showing up in pre-infection memory.

Trimming stripped 5 bases from V and 5 bases from J, with 9 bases between. In germline, CDR1 is SEHNR, CDR2 FQNEAQ (reference sequence). The CDR3 covers 12 residues. This receptor was obtained from an adult woman who had mild COVID-19 (a few samples of this study predate the infection). Cell type and time point are not known. The chain recombines TRBV7-9 with TRBJ1-1, with D possibly TRBD1 on 5 matching bases. The sequenced sample was PBMCs or a T cell subset sorted from them (not recorded which). The CDR3 nucleotides are TGTGCCAGCAGCGCCGGGACGACTGAAGCTTTCTTT. It specifies CASSAGTTEAFF. The full variable domain, rest sourced from reference TRBV7-9 and TRBJ1-1, is DTGVSQNPRHKITKRGQNVTFRCDPISEHNRLYWYRQTLGQGPEFLTYFQNEAQLEKSRLLSDRFSAERPKGSFSTLEIQRTEQGDSAMYLCASSAGTTEAFFGQGTRLTVV.